The entry below gives a single T cell receptor beta chain sequence along with its context. V lost 1 base, J lost 0 bases, and 5 bases lay in between. Per germline, CDR1 SGHNT and CDR2 YYREEE (reference sequence). This CDR3 contains 14 residues. The data are from a study of cytomegalovirus exposure and HLA in healthy donors. The PCR was carried out with 60 Vbeta primers and 13 Jbeta primers. The protocol was immunoSEQ multiplex PCR, while the TCRdb copy is restricted to in-frame clones and leaves out a portion. Its clone listing holds some 200,000 clones. Source material: PBMCs. The V and J genes are TRBV5-4 and TRBJ1-3; D gene unclear. The origin of this receptor is a woman aged 18-29 years in good health and CMV-seropositive. This CDR3 reads CASSLRDSGNTIYF. In DNA form, the CDR3 reads TGTGCCAGCAGCTTGCGGGACTCTGGAAACACCATATATTTT.